This TCR beta chain emerged from a study of T cell responses to AZD1222 COVID-19 vaccine (dated by TCRdb to about 2021). A note on the overall study: Because spike-specific TCR depth and breadth did not differ between the two schedules, AZD1222 recipients who got a second dose at roughly 4 weeks were pooled with those who got a second dose at roughly 12 weeks. Trial participants were enrolled by age into 18-55, 56-69 and 70-plus year subgroups, with around 140, 26 and 57 TCR-sequenced participants respectively. A total of under 250 trial participants underwent TCR sequencing, of whom under 220 had received two doses of AZD1222 and 26 had received two doses of the MenACWY control vaccine. Study-level results and caveats: CD4 TCRs associated with the vaccine covered the entire spike protein, and the dominant responses were in regions 160-218 and 743-854. Participants were mostly white British, with more females than males. The authors suggested clonal diversity may have been underestimated. Reportedly, almost half of the unique spike-specific TCRs recognized epitopes lying outside the regions that are mutated in the B.1.351 and B.1.1.7 variants. The 56-69-year group was small, and its depth increase did not reach significance, likely because of low power. Because no samples from the day 14 peak response were available, repertoires could be characterized only after the peak T cell response. Conclusions about previously exposed vaccinees are limited, since just a handful of AZD1222 recipients were seropositive for SARS-CoV-2 at baseline. Spike-specific TCR breadth and depth rose significantly after two AZD1222 doses compared with day 0 and with MenACWY recipients.

V is clipped by 4 bases and J by 4 bases, and the sequence between their germline boundaries is 14 bases long. CDR1 and CDR2 are drawn from the germline V gene: SGHRS, YFSETQ. The CDR3 runs 14 amino acids, cysteine and phenylalanine included. Just CDR3 DNA is preserved here, 42 bases in frame from base 1. The CDR3 regions of human TCRbeta chains were subjected to immunosequencing. The study's own analysis went as follows. Repertoire TCRs were matched against a reference library of SARS-CoV-2-specific TCRs generated with the MIRA antigen-specificity platform. Breadth meant the fraction of unique TCRs that were SARS-CoV-2-associated, whereas depth meant the fraction of total T cells that were SARS-CoV-2-associated. Using the MIRA data, every spike-specific TCR was mapped to the spike region that the TCR reacted to and assigned to either a CD4 or a CD8 class. Log10-transformed breadth and depth values were compared by one-way ANOVA with Sidak's multiple comparisons tests. TCRdb obtained this table from immuneACCESS and retained in-frame rearrangements with V and J assigned. These tables miss some clones; where compared with another copy, unresolved V genes account for less than half of the shortfall, and the remainder is unexplained. V and J calls and clone size are given by that table; D and trimming were obtained from the DNA. This sample comprises tens of thousands of clones, more than 90% of them detected only once. The ten biggest clones cover under 5% of the sample.

A word on this clone: Its antigen target is currently unknown. Per-base qualities were not stored, and no clone one base away is much larger.

The time point label here, explained by the study, means: baseline before first vaccination. Samples from vaccinated people were obtained from the UK trials COV001 and COV002, which included a single-blind randomized controlled phase 2/3 trial of AZD1222 (ChAdOx1 nCoV-19) in healthy adults. For TCRbeta chain sequencing, PBMC samples were collected from trial participants at day 0 and at day 28 after the second dose. Source: peripheral blood, taken on day 0 of AZD1222 vaccination. The chain was built from TRBV5-1 and TRBJ2-5; 7 matching bases give a weak D call of TRBD1. The receptor was derived from an adult in good health. The DNA sequence is given as TGCGCCAGCAGCACCAGGGGGGCGGGAGAGACCCAGTACTTC. Its protein reads: CASSTRGAGETQYF.